This T cell receptor (beta chain) was captured in a study of CD8+ T cells in alopecia areata. As for the study in general: At a dose of 5 to 10 mg twice daily, oral tofacitinib was given to treated patients. Tofacitinib exposure lasted 6 to 18 months, followed by 6 months off drug.

Lesional scalp punch biopsies and peripheral blood were collected from alopecia areata patients. RNA was extracted and reverse transcribed into cDNA as the sequencing template. Assay: immunoSEQ multiplex PCR; the TCRdb copy retains only in-frame clones and omits some. The repertoire consists of about 130,000 clones, with about 49% occurring once and the leading ten covering approximately 19%. Trimming left V 0 bases short and J 10 bases short, with 25 bases between. Looked up from germline, CDR1 is LNHNV and CDR2 is YYDKDF (reference sequence). This CDR3 comprises 18 residues. The sequencing used CD8+ T cells sorted from blood, collected at week 0. The TCR was taken from a human donor with alopecia areata. The chain links TRBV15 to TRBJ2-1, with D perhaps matching TRBD2 (7 bases). The CDR3: CATSRDHDGGARQGEQFF. The DNA for the CDR3 is TGTGCCACCAGCAGAGATCATGATGGGGGGGCCAGACAAGGGGAGCAGTTCTTC. The full variable domain, in which reference TRBV15 and TRBJ2-1 provide the parts outside the CDR3, is DAMVIQNPRYQVTQFGKPVTLSCSQTLNHNVMYWYQQKSSQAPKLLFHYYDKDFNNEADTPDNFQSRRPNTSFCFLDIRSPGLGDTAMYLCATSRDHDGGARQGEQFFGPGTRLTVL.